This TCR beta chain was identified in a study of cytomegalovirus exposure and HLA in healthy donors. With 60 Vbeta and 13 Jbeta primers, the PCR was carried out. TCRdb's table, derived via immunoSEQ multiplex PCR, lists solely in-frame clones and lacks some. The table shows under 150,000 clones, with over 60% occurring only once. In regard to this clone: Its cognate antigen is unknown.

Trimming took 5 bases from V and 6 from J, leaving 14 bases between them. CDR1 is MNHNY, CDR2 SVGAGI, per germline (reference sequence). CDR3 length equals 14 residues. Overall study findings and caveats: Cytomegalovirus association was assigned to under 200 TCR beta chains. Data from an earlier analysis indicated that most TCR beta V segments were productive either about 87% or about 30% of the time. It was in a later analysis that TCR association rates were seen to vary by HLA locus, highest for DRB1 and lowest for HLA-C. When a later analysis compared HLA-associated TCR beta chains with equally common others, the HLA-associated chains turned out to be more clonally expanded and to have lower generation probabilities.

The rearrangement joins TRBV6-6 to TRBJ1-5; D is unclear. The TCR comes from a man aged 30-40 years in good health and CMV-seropositive. Sequenced input: PBMCs. The CDR3 DNA reads TGTGCCAGCAGTGTTCACGGTTACGGTCAGCCCCAGCATTTT. Protein sequence: CASSVHGYGQPQHF.